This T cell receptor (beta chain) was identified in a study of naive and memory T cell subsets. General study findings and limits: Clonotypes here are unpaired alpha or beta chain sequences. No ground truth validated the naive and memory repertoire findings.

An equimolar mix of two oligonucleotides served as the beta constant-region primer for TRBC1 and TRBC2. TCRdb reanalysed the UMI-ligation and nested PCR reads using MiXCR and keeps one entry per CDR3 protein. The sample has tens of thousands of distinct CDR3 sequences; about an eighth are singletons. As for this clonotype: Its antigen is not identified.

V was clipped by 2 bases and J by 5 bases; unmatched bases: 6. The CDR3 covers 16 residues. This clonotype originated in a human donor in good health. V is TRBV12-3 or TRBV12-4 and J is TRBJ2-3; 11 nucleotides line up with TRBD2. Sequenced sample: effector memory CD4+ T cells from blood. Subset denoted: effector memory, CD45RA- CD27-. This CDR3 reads CASSLPIAGGVDTQYF. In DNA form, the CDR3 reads TGTGCCAGCAGTTTACCCATAGCGGGAGGGGTAGATACGCAGTATTTT.